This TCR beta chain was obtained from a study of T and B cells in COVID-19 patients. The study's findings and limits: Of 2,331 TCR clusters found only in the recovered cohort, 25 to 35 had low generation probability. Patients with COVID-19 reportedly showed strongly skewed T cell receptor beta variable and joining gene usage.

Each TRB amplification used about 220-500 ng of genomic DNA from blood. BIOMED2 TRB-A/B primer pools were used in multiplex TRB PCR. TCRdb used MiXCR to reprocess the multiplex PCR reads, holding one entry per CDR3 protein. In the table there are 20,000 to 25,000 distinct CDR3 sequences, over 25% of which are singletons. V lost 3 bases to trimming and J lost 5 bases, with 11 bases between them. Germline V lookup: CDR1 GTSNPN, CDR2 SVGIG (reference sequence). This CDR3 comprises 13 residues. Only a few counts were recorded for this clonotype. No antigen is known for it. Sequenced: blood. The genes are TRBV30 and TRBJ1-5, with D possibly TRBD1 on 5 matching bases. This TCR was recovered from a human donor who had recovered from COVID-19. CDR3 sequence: CAWSPAGDQPQHF. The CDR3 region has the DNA TGTGCCTGGAGCCCCGCGGGGGATCAGCCCCAGCATTTT. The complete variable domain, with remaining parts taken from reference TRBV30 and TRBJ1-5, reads SQTIHQWPATLVQPVGSPLSLECTVEGTSNPNLYWYRQAAGRGLQLLFYSVGIGQISSEVPQNLSASRPQDRQFILSSKKLLLSDSGFYLCAWSPAGDQPQHFGDGTRLSIL.